This T cell receptor beta chain comes out of a study of cytomegalovirus exposure and HLA in healthy donors. CDR3 length: 17 residues. V was cut by 3 bases and J by 0 bases, with 12 bases left in between. Germline CDR1 and CDR2: MDHEN and SYDVKM. General study results and limits: Most subjects had HLA-A and HLA-B alleles reportedly predicted accurately by TCR beta sequences. In an earlier analysis, most TCR beta V segments were productive about 87% or about 30% of the time. While the bulk of TCR sequences proved rare, some public TCRs turned up in many donors.

To note about this clone: Its target is not known.

The PCR made use of 60 Vbeta and 13 Jbeta primers. Produced via immunoSEQ multiplex PCR; TCRdb's table is partial and in-frame only. The sample has around 190,000 clones. The receptor's source is a woman aged 25 to 39 in good health and CMV-seropositive. Sequencing was performed on PBMCs. The genes are TRBV28 and TRBJ2-6; a weak D match, TRBD1 (5 bases). The CDR3 DNA follows: TGTGCCAGCAGTTTCCGTCAGGGAAACTCTGGGGCCAACGTCCTGACTTTC. This gives the protein CASSFRQGNSGANVLTF.